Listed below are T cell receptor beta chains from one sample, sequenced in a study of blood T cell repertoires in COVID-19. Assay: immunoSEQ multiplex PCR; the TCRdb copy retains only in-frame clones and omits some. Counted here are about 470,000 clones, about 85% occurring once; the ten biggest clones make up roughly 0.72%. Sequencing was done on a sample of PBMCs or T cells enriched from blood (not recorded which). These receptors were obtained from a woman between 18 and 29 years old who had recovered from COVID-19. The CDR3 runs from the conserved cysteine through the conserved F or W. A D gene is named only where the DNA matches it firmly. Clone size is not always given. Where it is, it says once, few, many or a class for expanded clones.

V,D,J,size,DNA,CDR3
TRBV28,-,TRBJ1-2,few,TGTGCCAGCAGTTTATTCTGGGCCCCTAACTATGGCTACACCTTC,CASSLFWAPNYGYTF
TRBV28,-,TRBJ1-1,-,TGTGCCAGCGGCAGCGCCCACACTGAAGCTTTCTTT,CASGSAHTEAFF
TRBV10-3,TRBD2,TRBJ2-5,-,TGTGCCATCAGCCCTGGGGCTAGCGGGGGGATCGAGACCCAGTACTTC,CAISPGASGGIETQYF
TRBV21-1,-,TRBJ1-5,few,TGTGCCAGCAGCAAATCCCCCCCCAGCGATGATAGCAATCAGCCCCAGCATTTT,CASSKSPPSDDSNQPQHF
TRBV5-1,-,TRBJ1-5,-,TGCGCCAGCAGCTTGTGGGCAGATCAGCCCCAGCATTTT,CASSLWADQPQHF
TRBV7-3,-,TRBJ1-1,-,TGTGCCAGCAGCTTACAGGGATCGAACACTGAAGCTTTCTTT,CASSLQGSNTEAFF
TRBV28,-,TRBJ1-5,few,TGTGCCAGCAGTTTATATTCAACAGTACCTTATAGCAATCAGCCCCAGCATTTT,CASSLYSTVPYSNQPQHF
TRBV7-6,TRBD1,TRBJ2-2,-,TGTGCCAGCAGCGCATCGGGACAGGCCACCGGGGAGCTGTTTTTT,CASSASGQATGELFF
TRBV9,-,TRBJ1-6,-,TGTGCCAGCAGCGTAGGGGGGGTAAGCTCCTATAATTCACCCCTCCACTTT,CASSVGGVSSYNSPLHF
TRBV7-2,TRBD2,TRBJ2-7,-,TGTGCCAGCAGCTCGTTTTTGGGACTAGCGGGGGACTACGAGCAGTACTTC,CASSSFLGLAGDYEQYF
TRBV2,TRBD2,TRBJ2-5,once,TGTGCCAGCAGGGATAGCGGGGCTCCCCCCCAGTACTTC,CASRDSGAPPQYF
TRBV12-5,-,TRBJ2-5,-,TGTGCTAGTGGTTTGGTGGGGGGTTCGGAGACCCAGTACTTC,CASGLVGGSETQYF
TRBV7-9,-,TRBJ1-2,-,TGTGCCAGCAGCTCCGGGACACCCAGAAACTATGGCTACACCTTC,CASSSGTPRNYGYTF
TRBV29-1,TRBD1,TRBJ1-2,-,TGCAGCGTTGAAGCCCTGGACAGGGGGGGTATAGGCTTC,CSVEALDRGGIGF
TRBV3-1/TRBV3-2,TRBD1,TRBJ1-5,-,TGTGCCAGCAGCCGGACAGGGCTCAATCAGCCCCAGCATTTT,CASSRTGLNQPQHF
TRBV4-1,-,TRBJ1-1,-,TGCGCCAGCAGCCATGTCATTAACACTGAAGCTTTCTTT,CASSHVINTEAFF
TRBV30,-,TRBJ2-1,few,TGTGCCTGGAGTATTCCCGGGGGGCCCAATGAGCAGTTCTTC,CAWSIPGGPNEQFF
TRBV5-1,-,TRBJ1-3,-,TGCGCCAGCAGCCTGGGCCCAGCGGCCTCTGGAAACACCATATATTTT,CASSLGPAASGNTIYF
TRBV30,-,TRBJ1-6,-,TGTGCCTGGATCAGAGGCTATAATTCACCCCTCCACTTT,CAWIRGYNSPLHF
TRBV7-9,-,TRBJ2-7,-,TGTGCCAGCAGCTTAAGAGAGGCTGCCTCCTACGAGCAGTACTTC,CASSLREAASYEQYF
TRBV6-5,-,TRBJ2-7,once,TGTGCCAGCAGTTACTCCAGACAGTGGAACGAGCAGTACTTC,CASSYSRQWNEQYF
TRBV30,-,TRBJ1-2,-,TGTGCCTGGGGGCAGGACAGATATCTCTATGGCTACACCTTC,CAWGQDRYLYGYTF
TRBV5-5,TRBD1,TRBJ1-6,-,TGTGCCAGCAGCTGGGACAGGGAAGTGTCCTCACCCCTCCACTTT,CASSWDREVSSPLHF